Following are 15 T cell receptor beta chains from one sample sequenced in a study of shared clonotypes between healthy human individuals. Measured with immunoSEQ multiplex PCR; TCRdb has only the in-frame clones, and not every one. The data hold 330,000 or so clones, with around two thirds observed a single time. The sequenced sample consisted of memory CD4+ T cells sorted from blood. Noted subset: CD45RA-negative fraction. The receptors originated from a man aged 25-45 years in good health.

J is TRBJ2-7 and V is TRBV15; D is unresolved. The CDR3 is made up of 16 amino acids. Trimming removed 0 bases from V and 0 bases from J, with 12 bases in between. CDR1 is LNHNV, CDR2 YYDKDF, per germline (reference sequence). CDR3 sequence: CATSRDPGASSYEQYF. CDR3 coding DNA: TGTGCCACCAGCAGAGATCCCGGTGCCAGCTCCTACGAGCAGTACTTC.

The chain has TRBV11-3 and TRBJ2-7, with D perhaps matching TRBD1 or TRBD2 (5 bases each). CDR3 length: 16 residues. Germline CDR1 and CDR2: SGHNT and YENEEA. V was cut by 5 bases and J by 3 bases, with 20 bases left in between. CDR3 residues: CASSPPEGIVFYEQYF. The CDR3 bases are TGTGCCAGCAGCCCCCCCGAGGGGATAGTATTCTACGAGCAGTACTTC.

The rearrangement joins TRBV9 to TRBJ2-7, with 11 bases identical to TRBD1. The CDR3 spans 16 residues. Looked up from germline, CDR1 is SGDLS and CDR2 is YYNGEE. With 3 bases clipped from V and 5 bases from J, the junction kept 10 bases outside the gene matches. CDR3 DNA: TGTGCCAGCAGCGAACGAGGACAGGGGGCCGTCGACGAGCAGTACTTC. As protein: CASSERGQGAVDEQYF.

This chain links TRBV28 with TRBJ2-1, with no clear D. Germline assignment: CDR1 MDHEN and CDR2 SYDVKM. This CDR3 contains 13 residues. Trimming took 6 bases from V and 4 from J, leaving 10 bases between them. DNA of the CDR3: TGTGCCAGCAGCCCGGACGGTTACAATGAGCAGTTCTTC. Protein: CASSPDGYNEQFF. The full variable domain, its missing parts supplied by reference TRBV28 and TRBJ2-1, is DVKVTQSSRYLVKRTGEKVFLECVQDMDHENMFWYRQDPGLGLRLIYFSYDVKMKEKGDIPEGYSVSREKKERFSLILESASTNQTSMYLCASSPDGYNEQFFGPGTRLTVL.

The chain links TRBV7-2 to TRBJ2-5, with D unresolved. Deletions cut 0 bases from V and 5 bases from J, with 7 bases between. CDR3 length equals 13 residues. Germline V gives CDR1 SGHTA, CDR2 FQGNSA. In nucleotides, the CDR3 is TGTGCCAGCAGCTTAGCGCCCGGGGAGACCCAGTACTTC. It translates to CASSLAPGETQYF. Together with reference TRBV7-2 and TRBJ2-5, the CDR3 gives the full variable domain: GAGVSQSPSNKVTEKGKDVELRCDPISGHTALYWYRQSLGQGLEFLIYFQGNSAPDKSGLPSDRFSAERTGGSVSTLTIQRTQQEDSAVYLCASSLAPGETQYFGPGTRLLVL.

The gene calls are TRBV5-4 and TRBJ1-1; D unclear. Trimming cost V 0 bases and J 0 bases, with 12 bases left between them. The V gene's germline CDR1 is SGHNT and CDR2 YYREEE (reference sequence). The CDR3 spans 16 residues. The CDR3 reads CASSLGGASLNTEAFF. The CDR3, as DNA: TGTGCCAGCAGCTTGGGCGGAGCAAGCTTGAACACTGAAGCTTTCTTT.

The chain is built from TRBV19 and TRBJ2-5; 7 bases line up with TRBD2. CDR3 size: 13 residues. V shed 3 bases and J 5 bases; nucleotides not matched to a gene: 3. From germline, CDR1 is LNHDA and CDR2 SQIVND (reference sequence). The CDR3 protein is CASSIMGGETQYF. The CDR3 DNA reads TGTGCCAGTAGTATTATGGGGGGGGAGACCCAGTACTTC.

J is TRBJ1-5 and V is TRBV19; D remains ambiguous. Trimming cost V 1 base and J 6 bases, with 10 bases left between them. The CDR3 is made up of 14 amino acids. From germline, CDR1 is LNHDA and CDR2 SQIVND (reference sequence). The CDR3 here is CASSIGVLGQPQHF. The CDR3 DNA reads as TGTGCCAGTAGTATAGGGGTATTGGGTCAGCCCCAGCATTTT.

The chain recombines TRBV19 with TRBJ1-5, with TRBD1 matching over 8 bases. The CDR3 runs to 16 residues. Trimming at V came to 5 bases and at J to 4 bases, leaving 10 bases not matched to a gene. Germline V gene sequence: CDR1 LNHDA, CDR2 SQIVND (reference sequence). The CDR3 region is CASSWSVGQGNQPQHF. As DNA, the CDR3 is TGTGCCAGTAGTTGGTCCGTCGGACAGGGAAATCAGCCCCAGCATTTT.

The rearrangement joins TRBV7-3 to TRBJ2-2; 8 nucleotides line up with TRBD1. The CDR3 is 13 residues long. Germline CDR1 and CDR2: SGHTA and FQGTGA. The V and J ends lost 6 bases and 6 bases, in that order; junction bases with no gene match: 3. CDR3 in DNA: TGTGCCAGCAGAGGACAGGGTCCCGGGGAGCTGTTTTTT. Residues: CASRGQGPGELFF.

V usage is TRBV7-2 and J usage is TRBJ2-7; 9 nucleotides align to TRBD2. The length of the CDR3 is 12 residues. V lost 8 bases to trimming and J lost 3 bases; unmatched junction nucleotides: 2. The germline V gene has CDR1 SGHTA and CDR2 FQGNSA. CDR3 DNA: TGTGCCAGCGGGACTAGCCGCTACGAGCAGTACTTC. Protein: CASGTSRYEQYF.

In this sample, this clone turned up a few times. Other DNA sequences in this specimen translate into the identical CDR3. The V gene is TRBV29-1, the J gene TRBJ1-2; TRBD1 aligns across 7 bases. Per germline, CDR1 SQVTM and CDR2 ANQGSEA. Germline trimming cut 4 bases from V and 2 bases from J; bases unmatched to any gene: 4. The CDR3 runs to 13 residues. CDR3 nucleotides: TGCAGCGTTGCCGACAGGGCGAACTATGGCTACACCTTC. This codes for CSVADRANYGYTF.

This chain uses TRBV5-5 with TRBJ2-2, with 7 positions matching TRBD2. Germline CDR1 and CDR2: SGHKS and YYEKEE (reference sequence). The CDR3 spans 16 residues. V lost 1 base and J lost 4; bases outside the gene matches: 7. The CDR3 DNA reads TGTGCCAGCAGCTTGTTGACTAGCCGACGCACCGGGGAGCTGTTTTTT. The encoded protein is CASSLLTSRRTGELFF.

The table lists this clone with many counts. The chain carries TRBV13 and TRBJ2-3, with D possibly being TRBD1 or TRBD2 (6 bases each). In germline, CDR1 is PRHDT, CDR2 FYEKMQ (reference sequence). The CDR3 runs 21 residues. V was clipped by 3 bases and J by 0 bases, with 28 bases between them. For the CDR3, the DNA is TGTGCCAGCAGCTTCCCCCCGTTGTTGGAGGGGGAAATACTTAGCACAGATACGCAGTATTTT. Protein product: CASSFPPLLEGEILSTDTQYF.

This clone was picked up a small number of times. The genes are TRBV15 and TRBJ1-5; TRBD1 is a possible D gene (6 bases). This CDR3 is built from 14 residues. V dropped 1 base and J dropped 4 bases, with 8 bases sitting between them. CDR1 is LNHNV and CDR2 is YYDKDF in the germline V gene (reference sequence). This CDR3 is CATSRGQVNQPQHF. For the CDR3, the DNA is TGTGCCACCAGCAGAGGACAGGTAAATCAGCCCCAGCATTTT.